This T cell receptor beta chain came from a study of CD8 T cells in Susac syndrome. CDR1 is KGHSH, CDR2 LQKENI, per germline. The CDR3 loop spans 16 amino acids. V lost 6 bases, J lost 0 bases, and 15 bases lay in between. From blood CD8+ and CD4+ T cells, TCR beta sequences were generated. Random hexamers were used to reverse transcribe an amount of about 0.5 to 1 ug RNA. Using its own MiXCR run on the immunoSEQ multiplex PCR reads, TCRdb lists one record per CDR3 protein. In the table there are tens of thousands of distinct CDR3 sequences, roughly 93% of which are singletons. Sequencing was done on a sample of CD4+ T cells from PBMCs. The chain couples TRBV18 to TRBJ2-1; TRBD1 might be the D (5 bases). The clonotype comes from a human donor with Susac syndrome. The chain's CDR3 is CASSPRQRSSYNEQFF. In nucleotides, the CDR3 is TGTGCCAGCTCCCCTCGACAGCGAAGCTCCTACAATGAGCAGTTCTTC.